The 7 T cell receptor beta chains below all came from one sample that was sequenced in a study of CD8 T cells in ankylosing spondylitis. In TCRdb, the 5' RACE reads were re-called with MiXCR into one record per CDR3 protein. The data show 150,000 or so distinct CDR3 sequences, with about a sixth seen just once and approximately 7.8% held by the top ten. The sequenced material came from blood, either unsorted or a sorted T cell fraction (not recorded which). These receptors originate from a male donor with ankylosing spondylitis or in good health (not recorded which).

This clonotype was observed a handful of times. The chain couples TRBV9 to TRBJ2-1; the match to TRBD2 covers 10 bases. The CDR3 is made up of 14 amino acids. V lost 3 bases, J lost 6 bases, and 3 bases stayed unmatched. Per the germline V gene, CDR1 is SGDLS and CDR2 is YYNGEE. The chain's CDR3 is CASSAGLATNEQFF. The DNA for the CDR3 is TGTGCCAGCAGCGCGGGACTAGCGACCAATGAGCAGTTCTTC.

This clonotype appeared many times. This sequence joins TRBV24-1 and TRBJ2-1, with D possibly matching TRBD2 (5 bases). The CDR3 sequence is 19 residues long. CDR1 is KGHDR, CDR2 SFDVKD, per germline. V shed 0 bases and J shed 3 bases, with 20 bases lying between them. The CDR3 sequence is CATSDLQVTDSRRYNEQFF. The CDR3 nucleotides are TGTGCCACCAGTGATTTGCAGGTAACGGACTCCCGACGCTACAATGAGCAGTTCTTC.

The chain carries TRBV19 and TRBJ2-1, with D possibly TRBD2 on 6 matching bases. The germline V gene has CDR1 LNHDA and CDR2 SQIVND (reference sequence). The V and J ends lost 10 bases and 4 bases respectively, with 14 bases between them. The CDR3 is 13 amino acids. The CDR3 nucleotides are TGTGCCACGAAACGGGGGAATTACAATGAGCAGTTCTTC. Its translation: CATKRGNYNEQFF. The complete variable domain, with remaining parts taken from reference TRBV19 and TRBJ2-1, reads DGGITQSPKYLFRKEGQNVTLSCEQNLNHDAMYWYRQDPGQGLRLIYYSQIVNDFQKGDIAEGYSVSREKKESFPLTVTSAQKNPTAFYLCATKRGNYNEQFFGPGTRLTVL.

This clonotype occurred a few times. CDR3 in amino acids: CAISGDRGNNEQFF. The CDR3 DNA sequence: TGTGCCATCAGTGGGGACAGGGGCAACAATGAGCAGTTCTTC. This chain uses TRBV10-3 with TRBJ2-1; 10 bases line up with TRBD1. After removal of 4 bases from V and 5 bases from J, the junction contained 2 bases not matched to a gene. CDR3 length: 14 residues. Germline lookup yields CDR1 ENHRY and CDR2 SYGVKD.

The chain is built from TRBV19 and TRBJ1-5, with 10 nucleotides matching TRBD1. This CDR3 is built from 16 residues. The ends lost 3 bases at V and 3 bases at J; junction bases unmatched: 5. The germline V gene encodes CDR1 LNHDA and CDR2 SQIVND (reference sequence). The CDR3 reads CASSIVGQGDNQPQHF. CDR3 coding DNA: TGTGCCAGTAGTATCGTAGGACAGGGGGACAATCAGCCCCAGCATTTT.

The chain's CDR3 is CASSRTGGPQETQYF. The CDR3 DNA follows: TGTGCCAGCAGCAGGACAGGGGGCCCCCAAGAGACCCAGTACTTC. The rearrangement joins TRBV12-3 or TRBV12-4 to TRBJ2-5; 11 bases line up with TRBD1. The CDR3 consists of 15 residues. V shed 6 bases and J 1 base; nucleotides not matched to a gene: 4.

The chain couples TRBV7-8 to TRBJ2-2, with D possibly TRBD1 on 6 matching bases. The CDR3 is 16 amino acids. V lost 6 bases and J lost 4, with 18 bases in between. Germline V gene lookup returns CDR1 SGHVS and CDR2 FQNEAQ. The CDR3 DNA is TGTGCCAGCAGTAACCACCTGGGGGCGGGCACCGGGGAGCTGTTTTTT. Protein product: CASSNHLGAGTGELFF. The variable domain in full, with the rest retrieved from reference TRBV7-8 and TRBJ2-2, is GAGVSQSPRYKVAKRGQDVALRCDPISGHVSLFWYQQALGQGPEFLTYFQNEAQLDKSGLPSDRFFAERPEGSVSTLKIQRTQQEDSAVYLCASSNHLGAGTGELFFGEGSRLTVL.